The T cell receptor beta chain under discussion was sequenced for a study of cytomegalovirus exposure and HLA in healthy donors. As for the study in general: Early on, a data release was issued that held roughly 84 million unique TCRs from HLA-typed donors.

The PCR employed 60 Vbeta primers together with 13 Jbeta primers. Profiling relied on immunoSEQ multiplex PCR, and the TCRdb table lists in-frame clones only, not all of them. Seen here are around 130,000 clones, roughly 75% observed once, and the top ten hold roughly 5%. This clone was counted only a few times. Its target is unknown. Findings and caveats of the study: V- and J-gene trimming in TCR beta was tied to a missense DCLRE1C variant by an analysis performed later.

This CDR3 comprises 13 residues. The germline CDR1 and CDR2 sequences are SGHRS and YFSETQ. Trimming took 6 bases from V and 0 from J, leaving 6 bases between them. The source material was PBMCs. The origin of this receptor is a young man in good health and CMV-seronegative. The chain joins TRBV5-1 to TRBJ1-4; D is undetermined. CDR3 amino acids: CASKVATNEKLFF. In DNA, the CDR3 is TGCGCCAGCAAAGTAGCAACTAATGAAAAACTGTTTTTT.